The present TCR beta chain was sequenced within a study of T cell responses to AZD1222 COVID-19 vaccine. Study-level findings and limits: Researchers report vaccine-associated CD4 TCRs spanning spike, with dominance at 160-218 and 743-854. In all cases, repertoires were sampled only after the peak T cell response.

V was shortened by 4 bases and J by 3 bases, with 10 bases between the two germline ends. This CDR3 comprises 13 residues. The germline CDR1 and CDR2 sequences are SGHVS and FNYEAQ. Second doses that came at about 4 or about 12 weeks were put together. By share of the sample, this clone is medium-sized. The antigen remains unidentified. In the same sample, other DNA sequences code for this CDR3. Assay: immunoSEQ multiplex PCR; the TCRdb copy retains only in-frame clones and omits some. The table shows around 64,000 clones, with about four fifths occurring only once. The material sequenced was peripheral blood, taken 28 days after the second AZD1222 dose. V is TRBV7-6 and J is TRBJ2-7, with D perhaps assigned TRBD1 or TRBD2 (5 bases each). The clonotype comes from an adult who received the AZD1222 COVID-19 vaccine. In DNA, the CDR3 is TGTGCCAGCAGCTCGGGACCGAACTACGAGCAGTACTTC. This translates into CASSSGPNYEQYF. Full variable domain (missing parts from reference TRBV7-6 and TRBJ2-7): GAGVSQSPRYKVTKRGQDVALRCDPISGHVSLYWYRQALGQGPEFLTYFNYEAQQDKSGLPNDRFSAERPEGSISTLTIQRTEQRDSAMYRCASSSGPNYEQYFGPGTRLTVT.